This note documents a single TCR beta chain sequence. CDR3 length: 14 amino acids. Germline assignment: CDR1 SGDLS and CDR2 YYNGEE. Trimming removed 4 bases at V and 3 bases at J, with 11 bases between. Assay: immunoSEQ multiplex PCR; the TCRdb copy retains only in-frame clones and omits some. The sample comprises more than 95,000 clones, 84% of which are singletons, and roughly a quarter rests with the top ten. This entry is derived from a study of blood T cell repertoires in COVID-19. Sequences were obtained from peripheral blood. This TCR derives from a man between 60 and 75 years old with acute or convalescent COVID-19. The chain employs TRBV9 and TRBJ2-1; D is undetermined. CDR3 sequence (DNA): TGTGCCAGCAGCCCCCTAATCATCTACAATGAGCAGTTCTTC. This translates into CASSPLIIYNEQFF.